This is a list of T cell receptor beta chains from one sample in a study of beta chain features in type 1 diabetes. The protocol was immunoSEQ multiplex PCR, while the TCRdb copy is restricted to in-frame clones and leaves out a portion. The sample includes approximately 150,000 clones, roughly 10% of them seen just once. The sample consisted of central memory CD4+ T cells from blood. These receptors all stem from a man aged 25-45 years with type 1 diabetes. The CDR3 runs from the conserved cysteine through the conserved F or W. A D gene is named only where the DNA matches it firmly. Clone size is given for some rows only: seen once, a few or many times, or a class if the clone is expanded.

TRBV7-9	NA	TRBJ2-7	NA	TGTGCCAGCGGCAGGGGCACTGGGGCTCGCGAGCAGTACTTC	CASGRGTGAREQYF
TRBV29-1	few	TRBJ1-1	NA	TGCAGCGTTAGGGGAGGGGTCTTAGGTGAAGCTTTCTTT	CSVRGGVLGEAFF
TRBV19	few	TRBJ2-7	TRBD1	TGTGCCAGTAGTACCCGGGACAGGGGGGAGCAGTACTTC	CASSTRDRGEQYF
TRBV7-9	many	TRBJ2-5	NA	TGTGCCAGCATGCGGGGGCCTCAAGAGACCCAGTACTTC	CASMRGPQETQYF
TRBV5-6	few	TRBJ2-3	NA	TGTGCCAGCAGCTTGGCGGCGGGGGCCCCCACAGATACGCAGTATTTT	CASSLAAGAPTDTQYF
TRBV10-2	few	TRBJ2-5	NA	TGCGCCAGCAGTGTGCGGGGAAACGAGGAGACCCAGTACTTC	CASSVRGNEETQYF
TRBV18	few	TRBJ1-3	TRBD1	TGTGCCAGCTCACCACTCGACAGGGCCTCTGGAAACACCATATATTTT	CASSPLDRASGNTIYF
TRBV4-1	few	TRBJ2-3	TRBD2	TGCGCCAGCAGCCAAGAACTAGCGGGGGGGCCCGCAGATACGCAGTATTTT	CASSQELAGGPADTQYF
TRBV5-4	few	TRBJ2-2	TRBD1	TGTGCCAGCAGCATTGACAGGGGAAGGACCGGGGAGCTGTTTTTT	CASSIDRGRTGELFF
TRBV2	NA	TRBJ1-5	TRBD1	TGTGCCAGCATGGGACAGGGCAATCAGCCCCAGCATTTT	CASMGQGNQPQHF
TRBV4-2	once	TRBJ2-5	TRBD2	TGTGCCAGCAGCCAAACCCCGGGACTAGCGGGGGGGGCCATTGAGACCCAGTACTTC	CASSQTPGLAGGAIETQYF
TRBV19	NA	TRBJ1-2	NA	TGTGCCAGTAGGATGGCGGCCGGCTATGGCTACACCTTC	CASRMAAGYGYTF
TRBV10-2	NA	TRBJ2-5	TRBD1	TGCGCCAGCAGTGATGGGACAGGGAATACAGAGACCCAGTACTTC	CASSDGTGNTETQYF
TRBV5-1	few	TRBJ2-2	NA	TGCGCCAGCAGCTTGGGGACAGCGAACACCGGGGAGCTGTTTTTT	CASSLGTANTGELFF
TRBV7-3	NA	TRBJ2-3	NA	TGTGCCAGCAGTTTCGCGACATCGGATACGCAGTATTTT	CASSFATSDTQYF
TRBV27	many	TRBJ2-7	NA	TGTGCCAGCAGTGCCTATGCCCCAGGGGTAAGATCCGAGCAGTACTTC	CASSAYAPGVRSEQYF
TRBV6-1	few	TRBJ2-7	TRBD1	TGTGCCAGCAGAACCGGGACAGGAAAGTCCTACGAGCAGTACTTC	CASRTGTGKSYEQYF
TRBV15	few	TRBJ2-7	NA	TGTGCCACCAGCAGAGAAAGCGGGCTACCCTACGAGCAGTACTTC	CATSRESGLPYEQYF
TRBV9	NA	TRBJ2-3	NA	TGTGCCAGCAGCGTGCACAGAGTGACAGATACGCAGTATTTT	CASSVHRVTDTQYF
TRBV5-4	NA	TRBJ1-1	TRBD1	TGTGCCAGCAGCTTGGCGGACAGGGAAGTGGCTGAAGCTTTCTTT	CASSLADREVAEAFF
TRBV5-1	few	TRBJ1-3	TRBD1	TGCGCCAGCAGCTTTGGACAGGTTAACTCTGGAAACACCATATATTTT	CASSFGQVNSGNTIYF
TRBV9	few	TRBJ2-1	TRBD1	TGTGCCAGCAGCGTCCGGGACAGAGAAAACAATGAGCAGTTCTTC	CASSVRDRENNEQFF
TRBV5-8	NA	TRBJ2-1	TRBD1	TGTGCCAGCAGCTTGCACAGGGGAGACTACAATGAGCAGTTCTTC	CASSLHRGDYNEQFF
TRBV11-1	NA	TRBJ2-5	TRBD1	TGTGCCAGCAGCACCGGACCGGCCAGGGGGGAGACCCAGTACTTC	CASSTGPARGETQYF
TRBV2	NA	TRBJ2-2	TRBD2	TGTGCCAGCGGGAGGGGAGTTGGCGGGGAGCTGTTTTTT	CASGRGVGGELFF
TRBV7-2	NA	TRBJ2-2	NA	TGTGCCAGCAGTTACCAGGCGAACACCGGGGAGCTGTTTTTT	CASSYQANTGELFF
TRBV4-2	few	TRBJ2-3	TRBD2	TGTGCCAGCAGCCAACCAACTAGCGGGGGCGGGGGAGATACGCAGTATTTT	CASSQPTSGGGGDTQYF
TRBV6-5	NA	TRBJ2-6	NA	TGTGCCAGCAGTTACTCCAGCTCTGGGGCCAACGTCCTGACTTTC	CASSYSSSGANVLTF
TRBV5-4	NA	TRBJ2-3	NA	TGTGCCAGCAGCTTGGGACGGGGCACAGATACGCAGTATTTT	CASSLGRGTDTQYF
TRBV7-2	NA	TRBJ1-5	TRBD1	TGTGCCAGCAGCTTCGCGGGACAGGCCGATCAGCCCCAGCATTTT	CASSFAGQADQPQHF
TRBV7-3	NA	TRBJ2-3	NA	TGTGCCAACAGCTTACTAGCAAGAGATACGCAGTATTTT	CANSLLARDTQYF
TRBV29-1	few	TRBJ2-5	TRBD2	TGCAGCGCCAGCAGACTAGCGGGGGAGACCCAGTACTTC	CSASRLAGETQYF
TRBV7-3	few	TRBJ2-7	NA	TGTGCCAGCAGCTTAGCTGGCGGGGGCTCCCCGAGCGAGCAGTACTTC	CASSLAGGGSPSEQYF
TRBV6-5	NA	TRBJ1-3	NA	TGTGCCACCGTCAGCTCTGGAAACACCATATATTTT	CATVSSGNTIYF
TRBV5-4	few	TRBJ2-7	NA	TGTGCCAGCAGCTTCACCGGGTTGCGCGACGAGCAGTACTTC	CASSFTGLRDEQYF
TRBV25-1	few	TRBJ1-4	TRBD1	TGTGCCAGCAGTGTGGGACAGGATGGGCGTAATGAAAAACTGTTTTTT	CASSVGQDGRNEKLFF
TRBV7-9	many	TRBJ1-1	NA	TGTGCCAGCAGCTTAAGCGGGTACACTGAAGCTTTCTTT	CASSLSGYTEAFF
TRBV6-5	few	TRBJ2-6	TRBD1	TGTGCCAGCATTGGACAGGGGAGTTACGTCCTGACTTTC	CASIGQGSYVLTF
TRBV5-4	NA	TRBJ2-2	NA	TGTGCCAGCAGCCGGGACTCCCGCGCGAACACCGGGGAGCTGTTTTTT	CASSRDSRANTGELFF
TRBV5-6	NA	TRBJ1-2	NA	TGTGCCAGCAGCTTGCAGGGTAACTATGGCTACACCTTC	CASSLQGNYGYTF
TRBV7-9	NA	TRBJ2-5	NA	TGTGCCAGCAGCTTAGATGGCAGGGGGGAAGAGACCCAGTACTTC	CASSLDGRGEETQYF
TRBV4-3	few	TRBJ1-5	NA	TGCGCCAGCAGCCAAGCTAGTGGCAATCAGCCCCAGCATTTT	CASSQASGNQPQHF
TRBV6-5	NA	TRBJ2-3	NA	TGTGCCAGCAGTTACTCGCAGGGGTCCACAGATACGCAGTATTTT	CASSYSQGSTDTQYF
TRBV14	few	TRBJ2-2	TRBD1	TGTGCCAGCGCTCCGCGGACAGGGGGGAACACCGGGGAGCTGTTTTTT	CASAPRTGGNTGELFF
TRBV6-5	NA	TRBJ1-5	TRBD1	TGTGCCAGCAGCGGGGACAGGGGGCAGCCCCAGCATTTT	CASSGDRGQPQHF
TRBV6-5	NA	TRBJ2-3	NA	TGTGCCAGCAGTTACGAGGGCCTCAACACAGATACGCAGTATTTT	CASSYEGLNTDTQYF
TRBV10-3	few	TRBJ1-1	TRBD1	TGTGCCATCAGACAGGGGGCCGCTGAAGCTTTCTTT	CAIRQGAAEAFF
TRBV25-1	NA	TRBJ2-2	NA	TGTGCCAGCAGTGAGAGCTTCGCCGGGGAGCTGTTTTTT	CASSESFAGELFF
TRBV7-9	few	TRBJ2-2	NA	TGTGCCAGCAGCTTAGTCTCAGGGAGGACCGGGGAGCTGTTTTTT	CASSLVSGRTGELFF
TRBV11-2	few	TRBJ2-1	NA	TGTGCCAGCAGCTCCCGATTGAGCGGCTCCTACAATGAGCAGTTCTTC	CASSSRLSGSYNEQFF
TRBV5-1	NA	TRBJ2-1	NA	TGCGCCAGCAGCCCTACCCTCGGTAACAATGAGCAGTTCTTC	CASSPTLGNNEQFF
TRBV11-2	NA	TRBJ1-4	NA	TGTGCCAGCAGCCAACAGGTGCAGGCTGAAAAACTGTTTTTT	CASSQQVQAEKLFF
TRBV2	NA	TRBJ2-6	NA	TGTGCCAGCACCCTGAGCTCTGGGGCCAACGTCCTGACTTTC	CASTLSSGANVLTF
TRBV2	NA	TRBJ1-5	TRBD1	TGTGCCAGCAGTCGGGACAGACTAAGCAATCAGCCCCAGCATTTT	CASSRDRLSNQPQHF
TRBV15	few	TRBJ1-2	TRBD1	TGTGCCACCGGGACAGGGGGACTTAACTATGGCTACACCTTC	CATGTGGLNYGYTF